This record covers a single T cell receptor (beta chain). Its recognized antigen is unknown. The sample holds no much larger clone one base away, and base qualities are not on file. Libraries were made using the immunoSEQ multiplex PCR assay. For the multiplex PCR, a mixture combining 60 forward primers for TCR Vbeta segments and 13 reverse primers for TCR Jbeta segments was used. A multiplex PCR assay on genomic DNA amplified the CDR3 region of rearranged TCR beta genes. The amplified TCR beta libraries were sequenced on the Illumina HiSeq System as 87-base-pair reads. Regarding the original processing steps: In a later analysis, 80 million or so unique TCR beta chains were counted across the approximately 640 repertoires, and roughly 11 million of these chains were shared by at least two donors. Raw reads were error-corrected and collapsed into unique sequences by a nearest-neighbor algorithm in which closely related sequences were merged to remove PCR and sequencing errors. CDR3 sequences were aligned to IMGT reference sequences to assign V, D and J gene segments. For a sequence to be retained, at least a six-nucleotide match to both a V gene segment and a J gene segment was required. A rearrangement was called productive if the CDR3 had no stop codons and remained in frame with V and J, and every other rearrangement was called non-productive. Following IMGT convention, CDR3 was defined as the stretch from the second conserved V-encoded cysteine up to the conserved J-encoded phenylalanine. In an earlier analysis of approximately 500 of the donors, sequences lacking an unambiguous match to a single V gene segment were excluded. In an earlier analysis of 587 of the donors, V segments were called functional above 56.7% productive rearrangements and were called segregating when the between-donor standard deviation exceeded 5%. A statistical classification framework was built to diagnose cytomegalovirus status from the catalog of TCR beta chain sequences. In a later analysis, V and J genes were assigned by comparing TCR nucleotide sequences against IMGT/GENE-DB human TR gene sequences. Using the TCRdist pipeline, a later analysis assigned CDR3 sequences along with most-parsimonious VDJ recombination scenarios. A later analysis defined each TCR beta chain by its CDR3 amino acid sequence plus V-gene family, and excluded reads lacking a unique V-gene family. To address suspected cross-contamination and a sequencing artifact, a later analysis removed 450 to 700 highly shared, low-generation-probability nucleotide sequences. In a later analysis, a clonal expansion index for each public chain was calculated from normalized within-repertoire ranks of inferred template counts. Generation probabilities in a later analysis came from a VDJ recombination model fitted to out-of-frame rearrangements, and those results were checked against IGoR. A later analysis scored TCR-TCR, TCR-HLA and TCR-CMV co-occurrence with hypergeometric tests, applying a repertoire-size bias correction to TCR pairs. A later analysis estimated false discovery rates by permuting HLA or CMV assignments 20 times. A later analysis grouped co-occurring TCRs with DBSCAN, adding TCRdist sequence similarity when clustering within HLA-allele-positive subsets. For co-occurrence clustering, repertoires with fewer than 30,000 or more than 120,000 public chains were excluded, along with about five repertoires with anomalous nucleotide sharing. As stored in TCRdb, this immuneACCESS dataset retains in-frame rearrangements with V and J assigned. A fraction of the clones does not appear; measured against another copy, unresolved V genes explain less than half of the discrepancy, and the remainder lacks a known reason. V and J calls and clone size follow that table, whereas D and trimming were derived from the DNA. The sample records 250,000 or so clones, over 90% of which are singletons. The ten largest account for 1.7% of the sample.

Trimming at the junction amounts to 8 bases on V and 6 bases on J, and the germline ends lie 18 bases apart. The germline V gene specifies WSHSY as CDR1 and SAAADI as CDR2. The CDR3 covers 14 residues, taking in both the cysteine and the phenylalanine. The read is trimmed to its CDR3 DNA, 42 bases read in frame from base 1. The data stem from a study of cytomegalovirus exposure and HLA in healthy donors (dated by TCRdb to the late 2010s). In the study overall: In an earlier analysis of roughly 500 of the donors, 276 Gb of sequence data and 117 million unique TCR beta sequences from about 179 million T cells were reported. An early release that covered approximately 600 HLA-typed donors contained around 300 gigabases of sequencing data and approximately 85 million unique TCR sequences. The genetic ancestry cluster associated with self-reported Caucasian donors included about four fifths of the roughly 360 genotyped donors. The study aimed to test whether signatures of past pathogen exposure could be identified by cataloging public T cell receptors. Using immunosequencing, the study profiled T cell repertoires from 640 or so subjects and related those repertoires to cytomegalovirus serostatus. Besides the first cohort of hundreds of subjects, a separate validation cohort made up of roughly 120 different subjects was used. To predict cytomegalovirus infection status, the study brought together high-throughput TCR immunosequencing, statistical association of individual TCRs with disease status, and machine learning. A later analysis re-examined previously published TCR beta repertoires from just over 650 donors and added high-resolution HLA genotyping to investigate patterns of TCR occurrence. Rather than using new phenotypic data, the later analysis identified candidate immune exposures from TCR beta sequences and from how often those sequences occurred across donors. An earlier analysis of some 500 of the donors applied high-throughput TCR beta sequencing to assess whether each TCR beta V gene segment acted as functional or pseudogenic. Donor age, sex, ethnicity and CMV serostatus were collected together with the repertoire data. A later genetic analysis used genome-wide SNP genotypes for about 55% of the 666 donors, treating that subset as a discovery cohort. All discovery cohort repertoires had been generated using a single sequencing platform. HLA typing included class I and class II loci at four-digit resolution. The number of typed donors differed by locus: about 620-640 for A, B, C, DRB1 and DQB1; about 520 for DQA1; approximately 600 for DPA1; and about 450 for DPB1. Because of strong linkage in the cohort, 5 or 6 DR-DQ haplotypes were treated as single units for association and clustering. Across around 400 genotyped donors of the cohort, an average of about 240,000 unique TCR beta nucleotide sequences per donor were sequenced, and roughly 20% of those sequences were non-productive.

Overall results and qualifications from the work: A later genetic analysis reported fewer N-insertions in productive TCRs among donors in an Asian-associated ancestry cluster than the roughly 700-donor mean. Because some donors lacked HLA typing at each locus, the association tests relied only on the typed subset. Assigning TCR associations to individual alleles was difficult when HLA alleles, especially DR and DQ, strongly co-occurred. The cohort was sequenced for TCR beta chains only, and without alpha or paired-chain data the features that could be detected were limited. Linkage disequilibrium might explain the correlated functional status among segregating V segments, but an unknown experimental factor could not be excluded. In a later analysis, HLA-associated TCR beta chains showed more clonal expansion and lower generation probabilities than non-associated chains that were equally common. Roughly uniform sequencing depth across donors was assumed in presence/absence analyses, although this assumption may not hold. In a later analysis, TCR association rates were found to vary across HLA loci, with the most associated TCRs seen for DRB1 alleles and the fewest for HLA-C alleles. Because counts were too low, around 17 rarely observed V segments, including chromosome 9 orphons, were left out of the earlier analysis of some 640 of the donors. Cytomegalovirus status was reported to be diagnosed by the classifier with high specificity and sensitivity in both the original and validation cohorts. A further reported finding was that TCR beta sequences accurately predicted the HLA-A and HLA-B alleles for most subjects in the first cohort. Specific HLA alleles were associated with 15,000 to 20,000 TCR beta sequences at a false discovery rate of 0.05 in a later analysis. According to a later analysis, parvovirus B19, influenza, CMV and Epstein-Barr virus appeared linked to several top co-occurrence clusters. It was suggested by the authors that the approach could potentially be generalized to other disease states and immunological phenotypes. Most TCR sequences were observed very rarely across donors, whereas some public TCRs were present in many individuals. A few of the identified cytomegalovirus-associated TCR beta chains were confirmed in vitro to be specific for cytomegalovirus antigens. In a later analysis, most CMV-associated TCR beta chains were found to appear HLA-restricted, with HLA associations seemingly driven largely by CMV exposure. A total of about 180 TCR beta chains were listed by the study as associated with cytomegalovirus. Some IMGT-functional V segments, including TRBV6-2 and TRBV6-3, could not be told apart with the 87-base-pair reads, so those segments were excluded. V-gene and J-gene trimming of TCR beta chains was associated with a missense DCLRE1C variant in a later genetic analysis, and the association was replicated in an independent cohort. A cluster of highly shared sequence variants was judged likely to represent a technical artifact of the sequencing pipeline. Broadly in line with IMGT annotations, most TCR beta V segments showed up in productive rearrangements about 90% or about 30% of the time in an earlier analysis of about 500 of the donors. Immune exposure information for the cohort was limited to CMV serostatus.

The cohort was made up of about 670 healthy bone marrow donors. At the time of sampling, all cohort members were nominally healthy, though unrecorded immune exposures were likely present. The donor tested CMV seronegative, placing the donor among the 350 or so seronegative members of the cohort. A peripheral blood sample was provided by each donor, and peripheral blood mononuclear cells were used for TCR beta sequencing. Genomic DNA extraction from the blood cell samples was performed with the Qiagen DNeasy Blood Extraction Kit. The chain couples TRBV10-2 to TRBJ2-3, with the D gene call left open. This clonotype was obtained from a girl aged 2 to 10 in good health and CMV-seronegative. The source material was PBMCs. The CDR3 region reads CASSVTVFLDTQYF. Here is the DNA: TGCGCCAGCTCGGTCACGGTGTTTTTGGATACGCAGTATTTT.